The present T cell receptor beta chain was sequenced within a study of T cells in Graves' hyperthyroidism and ophthalmopathy. On the study more broadly: Staff took peripheral blood when the initial diagnosis was made, before any treatment began.

Study outcomes and limitations: Most expanded thyroid clonotypes above 0.001 also appeared in blood.

It was at first hyperthyroidism diagnosis, before any ophthalmopathy symptoms, that the blood sample was taken. PBMCs stemmed from less than 13 ml fresh peripheral blood. This clonotype was counted at least ten times. Its antigen remains unknown. RNA transcripts yielded amplified TCR beta CDR3 regions. First-round RT-PCR targeting the TCR CDR3 was performed with the HTBI primer set. TCRdb itself ran the multiplex PCR reads through MiXCR, one entry per CDR3 protein. The data show nearly 600,000 distinct CDR3 sequences, approximately 14% seen once. The specimen was blood. This TCR came from a woman aged 30 to 39 with Graves' hyperthyroidism that later progressed to Graves' ophthalmopathy.

The CDR3 DNA sequence: TGTGCCAGCAGTGAAGCGTGGGGCAACTATGGCTACACCTTC. Protein: CASSEAWGNYGYTF. The chain employs TRBV6-1 and TRBJ1-2; D is perhaps TRBD1 (5 bases). CDR1 and CDR2 (germline): MNHNS, SASEGT. This CDR3 contains 14 residues. V lost 0 bases to trimming and J lost 2 bases, with 7 bases between them.